These 24 T cell receptor beta chains originate from one sample sequenced in a study of shared clonotypes between healthy human individuals. Libraries were prepared by immunoSEQ multiplex PCR; TCRdb keeps only in-frame clonotypes and omits some of them. The data contain approximately 2,300,000 clones, 85% to 95% of them singletons. The sequenced sample consisted of naive CD4+ T cells from PBMCs. Subset: CD45RA+ positively selected. The receptors were gathered from a young man in good health. Some clones in this sample may be carry-over from other donors' samples.

This chain joins TRBV6-6 and TRBJ2-7, with D unresolved. Germline-derived CDR1 and CDR2 are MNHNY and SVGAGI (reference sequence). V lost 0 bases, J lost 1 base, and 10 bases lay in between. There are 15 residues in the CDR3. In DNA form, the CDR3 reads TGTGCCAGCAGTTACTCACGCTATCCTTCCTACGAGCAGTACTTC. Translated, it gives CASSYSRYPSYEQYF.

The chain recombines TRBV28 with TRBJ1-5; D gene unclear. Trimming shortened V by 1 base and J by 0 bases, and 13 bases separated the two germline ends. The CDR3 contains 17 residues. CDR1 and CDR2 (germline): MDHEN, SYDVKM. CDR3 DNA: TGTGCCAGCAGTTTATACTCACGGAGCTCTAGCAATCAGCCCCAGCATTTT. Protein sequence: CASSLYSRSSSNQPQHF.

The J gene is TRBJ2-3, the V gene TRBV29-1, with 7 positions matching TRBD1. Trimming at V came to 6 bases and at J to 0 bases, leaving 9 bases not matched to a gene. This CDR3 has 15 amino acids. CDR1 is SQVTM and CDR2 is ANQGSEA in the germline V gene. The CDR3 is CSVQVTGASTDTQYF. CDR3 nucleotide sequence: TGCAGCGTCCAAGTCACAGGGGCCAGCACAGATACGCAGTATTTT.

The chain combines TRBV10-1 with TRBJ2-1; no clear D gene. Germline CDR1 is WNHNN and CDR2 is SYGVQD (reference sequence). The V end was cut by 3 bases, the J end by 3 bases, with 6 bases between. This CDR3 region has 13 residues. This chain's CDR3 is CASSDTSYNEQFF. Here the CDR3 DNA reads TGCGCCAGCAGTGATACCAGCTACAATGAGCAGTTCTTC.

The chain couples TRBV7-9 to TRBJ1-1; D unresolved. V lost 5 bases and J 0 bases, leaving 16 bases between the germline ends. This CDR3 is 16 amino acids long. Germline-derived CDR1 and CDR2 are SEHNR and FQNEAQ (reference sequence). This CDR3 is CASSLRLRRMNTEAFF. The CDR3 bases are TGTGCCAGCAGCCTCCGCCTACGGAGAATGAACACTGAAGCTTTCTTT.

In nucleotides, the CDR3 is TGCGCCAGCAGCTGGACAGGGGATTCGTCTAACTATGGCTACACCTTC. This encodes CASSWTGDSSNYGYTF. This chain connects TRBV5-1 to TRBJ1-2, with 9 positions matching TRBD1. J was trimmed by 0 bases and V by 3 bases; bases with no gene match: 6. Germline loops: CDR1 SGHRS, CDR2 YFSETQ. CDR3 size: 16 residues.

The rearrangement joins TRBV15 to TRBJ1-1; D ambiguous. The CDR3 runs to 13 residues. CDR1 is LNHNV, CDR2 YYDKDF, per germline (reference sequence). Trimming stripped 3 bases from V and 6 bases from J, with 11 bases between. The CDR3 bases are TGTGCCACCAGCAGTCCTATTGGCGCTGAAGCTTTCTTT. Its translation: CATSSPIGAEAFF.

CDR3 nucleotide sequence: TGTGCCAGCTCACCAATAAGCGGGAGGGCCGCCTACGAGCAGTACTTC. Encoded protein: CASSPISGRAAYEQYF. V usage is TRBV18 and J usage is TRBJ2-7; 10 bases map to TRBD2. Unmatched junction bases numbered 6, after V lost 2 bases and J lost 2 bases. The CDR3 spans 16 residues. Germline V gene lookup returns CDR1 KGHSH and CDR2 LQKENI.

DNA for the CDR3: TGCGCCAGCAGCGCGGGTGGTGGCTTAAAGGACAACTCCTACGAGCAGTACTTC. This gives the protein CASSAGGGLKDNSYEQYF. This chain uses TRBV5-1 with TRBJ2-7; perhaps D is TRBD1 or TRBD2 (5 bases each). Germline CDR1 is SGHRS and CDR2 is YFSETQ. This CDR3 spans 18 amino acids. The V gene lost 4 bases and the J gene lost 0 bases, with 23 bases spanning the gap.

This chain joins TRBV10-3 and TRBJ2-5, with D perhaps matching TRBD1 (5 bases). CDR3 length: 14 residues. Germline assignment: CDR1 ENHRY and CDR2 SYGVKD. Trimming removed 4 bases from V and 2 bases from J, with 11 bases in between. This CDR3 is CAISALGAQETQYF. The CDR3 DNA reads as TGTGCCATCAGTGCCTTAGGGGCGCAAGAGACCCAGTACTTC.

This clone was observed a handful of times. This rearrangement joins TRBV9 to TRBJ1-1; D remains unclear. In germline, CDR1 is SGDLS, CDR2 YYNGEE. V lost 0 bases, J lost 7 bases, and 10 bases lay in between. CDR3 size: 13 residues. The CDR3 DNA follows: TGTGCCAGCAGCGTAGTCGGGCGGAGTGAAGCTTTCTTT. Translated: CASSVVGRSEAFF. The whole variable domain, filled in from reference TRBV9 and TRBJ1-1, reads DSGVTQTPKHLITATGQRVTLRCSPRSGDLSVYWYQQSLDQGLQFLIQYYNGEERAKGNILERFSAQQFPDLHSELNLSSLELGDSALYFCASSVVGRSEAFFGQGTRLTVV.

The genes are TRBV4-1 and TRBJ2-5; maybe TRBD2 (8 bases). CDR1 MGHRA and CDR2 YSYEKL come from the germline V gene. The CDR3 runs 15 residues. Trimming took 4 bases from V and 5 from J, leaving 17 bases between them. CDR3 in amino acids: CASSLSIAGQETQYF. The DNA of the CDR3 is TGCGCCAGCAGCCTCTCAATAGCGGGACAGGAGACCCAGTACTTC.

This clone was seen only once. The genes are TRBV5-1 and TRBJ1-3, with a possible D match to TRBD1 (5 bases). V was pared by 4 bases and J by 2 bases, with 10 bases between. The CDR3 is made up of 14 amino acids. Germline values: CDR1 SGHRS, CDR2 YFSETQ. Written as DNA, the CDR3 is TGCGCCAGCAGCCCCTTGGGGGCTGGAAACACCATATATTTT. Translated, it gives CASSPLGAGNTIYF.

This chain links TRBV6-1 with TRBJ2-3; D gene unclear. V lost 2 bases and J lost 1, with 10 bases in between. CDR3 length equals 15 residues. Per germline, CDR1 MNHNS and CDR2 SASEGT. The CDR3 DNA sequence: TGTGCCAGCAGTGAATCCAGGCGAGGCACAGATACGCAGTATTTT. This gives the protein CASSESRRGTDTQYF.

The chain employs TRBV2 and TRBJ1-2, with 7 nucleotides matching TRBD1. This CDR3 contains 15 residues. Germline V gene data show CDR1 as SNHLY and CDR2 as FYNNEI. The ends lost 6 bases at V and 8 bases at J; junction bases unmatched: 15. This CDR3 is CASSPLRWTGSGYTF. CDR3 nucleotides: TGTGCCAGCAGCCCCCTCCGGTGGACAGGAAGCGGCTACACCTTC.

The chain recombines TRBV19 with TRBJ2-2; the match to TRBD2 covers 8 bases. The trim removed 2 bases at V and 5 bases at J, leaving 7 bases unmatched. CDR3 length equals 16 residues. Per germline, CDR1 LNHDA and CDR2 SQIVND (reference sequence). The CDR3 loop reads CASSIPGRARTGELFF. CDR3 DNA: TGTGCCAGTAGTATACCCGGGAGGGCCCGAACCGGGGAGCTGTTTTTT.

The chain combines TRBV14 with TRBJ2-1; TRBD2 matches at 13 bases. The CDR3 sequence is 15 residues long. Germline V CDR1 and CDR2: SGHDN, FVKESK. V trimming: 4 bases; J trimming: 7 bases; junction bases outside the gene matches: 4. As DNA, the CDR3 is TGTGCCAGCAGCCGGACTAGCGGGAGATTGAATGAGCAGTTCTTC. This translates into CASSRTSGRLNEQFF.

The chain couples TRBV6-1 to TRBJ1-5; D gene unclear. Trimming cost V 2 bases and J 5 bases, with 10 bases left between them. CDR3 size: 14 residues. CDR1 and CDR2 from the germline V gene are MNHNS and SASEGT. The CDR3 loop reads CASSETRRDQPQHF. The CDR3 DNA sequence: TGTGCCAGCAGTGAAACTCGAAGGGATCAGCCCCAGCATTTT.

This rearrangement joins TRBV5-5 to TRBJ2-5; a weak D match, TRBD1 (5 bases). The CDR3 is 15 amino acids. CDR1 is SGHKS, CDR2 YYEKEE, per germline (reference sequence). The V gene lost 1 base and the J gene lost 4 bases, with 14 bases spanning the gap. CDR3 nucleotide sequence: TGTGCCAGCAGCTTGTTCCCCGACAGTCCAGAGACCCAGTACTTC. Encoded protein: CASSLFPDSPETQYF. Full variable domain (missing parts from reference TRBV5-5 and TRBJ2-5): DAGVTQSPTHLIKTRGQQVTLRCSPISGHKSVSWYQQVLGQGPQFIFQYYEKEERGRGNFPDRFSARQFPNYSSELNVNALLLGDSALYLCASSLFPDSPETQYFGPGTRLLVL.

The CDR3 here is CAWSYGGGGYTF. The CDR3 DNA reads as TGTGCCTGGAGTTATGGCGGAGGTGGCTACACCTTC. The genes are TRBV30 and TRBJ1-2; D unresolved. The germline V gene encodes CDR1 GTSNPN and CDR2 SVGIG (reference sequence). This CDR3 spans 12 amino acids. V gave up 2 bases and J gave up 7 bases, with 11 bases separating them.

The chain uses TRBV19 and TRBJ2-4, with D tentatively TRBD1 or TRBD2 (5 bases each). Per germline, CDR1 LNHDA and CDR2 SQIVND (reference sequence). The CDR3 spans 17 residues. Trimming left V 9 bases short and J 0 bases short, with 21 bases between. For the CDR3, the DNA is TGTGCCAGCACCGGGACCCCGGGTTGGCTAGCCAAAAACATTCAGTACTTC. Amino acids: CASTGTPGWLAKNIQYF. Drawing the rest from reference TRBV19 and TRBJ2-4, the complete variable domain is DGGITQSPKYLFRKEGQNVTLSCEQNLNHDAMYWYRQDPGQGLRLIYYSQIVNDFQKGDIAEGYSVSREKKESFPLTVTSAQKNPTAFYLCASTGTPGWLAKNIQYFGAGTRLSVL.

V is TRBV2 and J is TRBJ2-7, with no clear D. V was pared by 6 bases and J by 8 bases, with 17 bases between. CDR3 length: 13 residues. Germline CDR1 reads SNHLY; CDR2 reads FYNNEI. Here the CDR3 DNA reads TGTGCCAGCAGGCCGGGCCTCCCGTCCAAGCAGTACTTC. Encoded protein: CASRPGLPSKQYF.

The chain employs TRBV7-9 and TRBJ2-2; D might be TRBD2 (6 bases). Germline V gene sequence: CDR1 SEHNR, CDR2 FQNEAQ (reference sequence). V lost 1 base and J 0 bases, leaving 9 bases between the germline ends. CDR3 length equals 16 residues. The chain's CDR3 is CASSLVSGPNTGELFF. Written as DNA, the CDR3 is TGTGCCAGCAGCTTAGTTAGCGGACCGAACACCGGGGAGCTGTTTTTT.

The rearrangement links TRBV2 to TRBJ1-4, with 9 bases fitting TRBD1. From germline, CDR1 is SNHLY and CDR2 FYNNEI. This CDR3 spans 13 amino acids. Trimming cost V 7 bases and J 6 bases; bases outside gene matches: 3. CDR3 sequence (DNA): TGTGCCAGCACCGGGACAGGGTATGAAAAACTGTTTTTT. Its protein product is CASTGTGYEKLFF.